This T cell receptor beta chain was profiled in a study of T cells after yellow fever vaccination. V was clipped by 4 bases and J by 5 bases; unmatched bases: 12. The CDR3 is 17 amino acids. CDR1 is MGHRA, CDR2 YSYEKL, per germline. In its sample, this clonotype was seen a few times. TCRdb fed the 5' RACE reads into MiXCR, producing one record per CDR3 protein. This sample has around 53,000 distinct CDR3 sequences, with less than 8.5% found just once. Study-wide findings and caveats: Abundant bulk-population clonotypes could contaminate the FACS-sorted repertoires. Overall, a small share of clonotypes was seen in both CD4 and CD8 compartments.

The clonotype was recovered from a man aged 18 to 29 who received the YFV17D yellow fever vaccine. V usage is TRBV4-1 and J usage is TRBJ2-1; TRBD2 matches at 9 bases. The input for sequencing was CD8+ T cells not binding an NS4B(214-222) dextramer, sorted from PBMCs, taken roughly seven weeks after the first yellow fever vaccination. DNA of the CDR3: TGCGCCAGCAGCCCAGGATTGCGGGGGGGCCTCCACAATGAGCAGTTCTTC. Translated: CASSPGLRGGLHNEQFF.